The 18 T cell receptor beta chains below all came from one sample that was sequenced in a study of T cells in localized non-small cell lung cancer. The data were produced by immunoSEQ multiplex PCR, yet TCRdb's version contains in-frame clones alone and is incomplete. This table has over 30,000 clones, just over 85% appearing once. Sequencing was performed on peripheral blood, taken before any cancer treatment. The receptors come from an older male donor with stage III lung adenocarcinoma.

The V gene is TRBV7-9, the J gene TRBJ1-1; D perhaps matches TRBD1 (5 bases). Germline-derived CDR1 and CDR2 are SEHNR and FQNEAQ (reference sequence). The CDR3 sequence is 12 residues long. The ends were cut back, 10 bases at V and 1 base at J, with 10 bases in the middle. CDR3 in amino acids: CANGHPNTEAFF. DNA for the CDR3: TGTGCCAACGGACACCCGAACACTGAAGCTTTCTTT.

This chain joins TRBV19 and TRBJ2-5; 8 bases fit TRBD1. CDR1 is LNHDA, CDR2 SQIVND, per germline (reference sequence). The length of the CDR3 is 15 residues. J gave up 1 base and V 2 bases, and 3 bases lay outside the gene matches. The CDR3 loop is CASSIRTGIQETQYF. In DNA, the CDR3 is TGTGCCAGTAGTATAAGGACAGGGATCCAAGAGACCCAGTACTTC.

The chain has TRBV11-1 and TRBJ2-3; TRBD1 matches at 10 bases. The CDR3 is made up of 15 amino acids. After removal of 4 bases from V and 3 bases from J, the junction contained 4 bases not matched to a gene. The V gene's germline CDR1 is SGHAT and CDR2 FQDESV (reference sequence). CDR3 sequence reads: CASSSRTGGTDTQYF. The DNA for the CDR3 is TGTGCCAGCAGCTCGCGGACAGGGGGAACAGATACGCAGTATTTT.

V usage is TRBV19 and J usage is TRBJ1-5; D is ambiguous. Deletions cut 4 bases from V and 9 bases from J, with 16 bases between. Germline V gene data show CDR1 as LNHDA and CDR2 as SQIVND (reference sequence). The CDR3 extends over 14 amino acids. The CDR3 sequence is CASSTTLYSRPQHF. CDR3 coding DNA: TGTGCCAGTAGTACGACTCTGTACTCACGGCCCCAGCATTTT.

The CDR3 region has the DNA TGTGCCAGCAGAGGGACAGGGTCACGCTACACCTTC. It is translated as CASRGTGSRYTF. J is TRBJ1-2 and V is TRBV5-4; 9 positions match TRBD1. Germline CDR1 reads SGHNT; CDR2 reads YYREEE (reference sequence). V gave up 5 bases and J gave up 9 bases; unmatched junction bases: 5. The CDR3 is made up of 12 amino acids.

DNA for the CDR3: TGTGCCAGCAGCTTGGCAACTAATGAAAAACTGTTTTTT. Its protein is CASSLATNEKLFF. The chain has TRBV7-8 and TRBJ1-4; D not resolved. Trimming shortened V by 3 bases and J by 0 bases, and 2 bases separated the two germline ends. The germline V gene has CDR1 SGHVS and CDR2 FQNEAQ. The CDR3 has 13 amino acids.

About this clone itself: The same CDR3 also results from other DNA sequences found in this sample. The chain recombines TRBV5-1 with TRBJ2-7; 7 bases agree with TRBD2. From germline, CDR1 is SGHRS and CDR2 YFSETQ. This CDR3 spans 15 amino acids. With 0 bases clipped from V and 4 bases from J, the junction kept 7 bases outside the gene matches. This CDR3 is CASSLAAGKAYEQYF. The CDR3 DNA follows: TGCGCCAGCAGCTTGGCAGCGGGGAAGGCTTACGAGCAGTACTTC. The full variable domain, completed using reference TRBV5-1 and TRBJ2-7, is KAGVTQTPRYLIKTRGQQVTLSCSPISGHRSVSWYQQTPGQGLQFLFEYFSETQRNKGNFPGRFSGRQFSNSRSEMNVSTLELGDSALYLCASSLAAGKAYEQYFGPGTRLTVT.

The CDR3 region is CATSRGGSSYNEQFF. DNA of the CDR3: TGTGCCACCAGCAGAGGCGGTAGCTCCTACAATGAGCAGTTCTTC. The J gene is TRBJ2-1, the V gene TRBV15, with D hard to call. With 1 base removed from V and 0 bases from J, the gap between germline ends came to 7 bases. Germline CDR1 is LNHNV and CDR2 is YYDKDF (reference sequence). This CDR3 has 15 residues.

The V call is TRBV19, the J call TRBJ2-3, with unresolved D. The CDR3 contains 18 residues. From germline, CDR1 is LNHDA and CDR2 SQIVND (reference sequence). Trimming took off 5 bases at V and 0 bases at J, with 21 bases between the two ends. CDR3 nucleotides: TGTGCCAGTAGTGAAGGTCATCCAATGAGTTCTAGCACAGATACGCAGTATTTT. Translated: CASSEGHPMSSSTDTQYF. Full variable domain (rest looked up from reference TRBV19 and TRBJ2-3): DGGITQSPKYLFRKEGQNVTLSCEQNLNHDAMYWYRQDPGQGLRLIYYSQIVNDFQKGDIAEGYSVSREKKESFPLTVTSAQKNPTAFYLCASSEGHPMSSSTDTQYFGPGTRLTVL.

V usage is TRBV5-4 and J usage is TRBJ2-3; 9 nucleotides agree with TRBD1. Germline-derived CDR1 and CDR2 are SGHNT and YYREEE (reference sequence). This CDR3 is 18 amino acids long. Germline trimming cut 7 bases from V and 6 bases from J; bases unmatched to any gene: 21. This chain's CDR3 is CASSSGGSGQGLGDTQYF. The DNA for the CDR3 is TGTGCCAGCTCATCAGGGGGGTCGGGACAGGGCCTGGGGGATACGCAGTATTTT.

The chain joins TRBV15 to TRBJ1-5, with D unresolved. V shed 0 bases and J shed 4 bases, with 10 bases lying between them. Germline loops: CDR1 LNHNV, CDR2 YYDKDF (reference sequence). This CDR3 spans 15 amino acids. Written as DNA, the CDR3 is TGTGCCACCAGCAGAGATCTAAGGCCAAATCAGCCCCAGCATTTT. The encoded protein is CATSRDLRPNQPQHF.

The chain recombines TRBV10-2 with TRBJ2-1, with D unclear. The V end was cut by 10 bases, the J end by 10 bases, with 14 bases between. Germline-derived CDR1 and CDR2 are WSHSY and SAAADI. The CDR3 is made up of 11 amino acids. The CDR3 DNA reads TGCGCCACCTCGGCCTATGAAGAGCAGTTCTTC. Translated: CATSAYEEQFF.

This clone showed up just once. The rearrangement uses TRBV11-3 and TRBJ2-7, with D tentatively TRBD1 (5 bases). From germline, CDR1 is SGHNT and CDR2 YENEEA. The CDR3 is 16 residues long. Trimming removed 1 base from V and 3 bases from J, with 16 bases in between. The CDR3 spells CASSLGRGRNDYEQYF. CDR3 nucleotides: TGTGCCAGCAGCTTAGGTAGGGGCAGAAACGACTACGAGCAGTACTTC.

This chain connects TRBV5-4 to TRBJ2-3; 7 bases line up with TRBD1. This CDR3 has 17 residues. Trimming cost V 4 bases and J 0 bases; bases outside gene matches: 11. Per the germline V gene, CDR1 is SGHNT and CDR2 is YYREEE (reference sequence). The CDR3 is CASSGELPGQSTDTQYF. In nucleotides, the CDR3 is TGTGCCAGCAGCGGGGAATTACCGGGACAGAGCACAGATACGCAGTATTTT.

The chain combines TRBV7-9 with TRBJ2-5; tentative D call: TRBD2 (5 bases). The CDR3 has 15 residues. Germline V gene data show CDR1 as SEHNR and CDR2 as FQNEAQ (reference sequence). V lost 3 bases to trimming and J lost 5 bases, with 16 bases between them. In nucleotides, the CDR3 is TGTGCCAGCAGCTTTTCTTTAGCGTCTGGGGAGACCCAGTACTTC. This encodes CASSFSLASGETQYF.

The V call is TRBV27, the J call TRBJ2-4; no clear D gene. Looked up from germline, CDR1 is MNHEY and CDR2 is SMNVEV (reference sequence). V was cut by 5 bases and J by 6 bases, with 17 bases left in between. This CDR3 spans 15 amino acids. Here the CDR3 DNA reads TGTGCCAGCAGTCTTACAGTCTCTCCGGGAAACATTCAGTACTTC. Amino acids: CASSLTVSPGNIQYF.

The CDR3 reads CASSVVLGLNTEAFF. In DNA, the CDR3 is TGTGCCAGCAGCGTAGTGCTCGGACTGAACACTGAAGCTTTCTTT. V is TRBV9 and J is TRBJ1-1; D gene uncertain. Trimming pared 0 bases from V and 0 bases from J, leaving 9 bases between. CDR1 is SGDLS and CDR2 is YYNGEE in the germline V gene. The CDR3 contains 15 residues.

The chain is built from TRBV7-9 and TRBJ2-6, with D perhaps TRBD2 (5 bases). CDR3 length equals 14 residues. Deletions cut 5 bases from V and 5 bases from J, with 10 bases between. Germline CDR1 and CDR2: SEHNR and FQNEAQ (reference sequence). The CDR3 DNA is TGTGCCAGCAGCCCCGACGGGAGGGCCAACGTCCTGACTTTC. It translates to CASSPDGRANVLTF.